The clone carrying this T cell receptor beta chain was seen a single time. Here immunoSEQ multiplex PCR was the method, and the copy in TCRdb shows in-frame clones only, minus some. The repertoire holds roughly 89,000 clones, with 90% to 95% as singletons. These data come from a study of T cell changes during pregnancy in multiple sclerosis. This CDR3 is built from 14 residues. The germline CDR1 and CDR2 sequences are SGDLS and YYNGEE. The ends were cut back, 0 bases at V and 2 bases at J, with 9 bases in the middle. Here the sequenced sample was peripheral blood, taken in the first trimester of pregnancy. The origin of this receptor is a female donor with multiple sclerosis, enrolled in a pregnancy study. V gene TRBV9 combines with J gene TRBJ2-7; D may be TRBD1 (5 bases). CDR3 in amino acids: CASSVGTPTYEQYF. DNA for the CDR3: TGTGCCAGCAGCGTAGGGACACCAACCTACGAGCAGTACTTC. The entire variable domain, with the rest obtained from reference TRBV9 and TRBJ2-7, is as follows: DSGVTQTPKHLITATGQRVTLRCSPRSGDLSVYWYQQSLDQGLQFLIQYYNGEERAKGNILERFSAQQFPDLHSELNLSSLELGDSALYFCASSVGTPTYEQYFGPGTRLTVT.